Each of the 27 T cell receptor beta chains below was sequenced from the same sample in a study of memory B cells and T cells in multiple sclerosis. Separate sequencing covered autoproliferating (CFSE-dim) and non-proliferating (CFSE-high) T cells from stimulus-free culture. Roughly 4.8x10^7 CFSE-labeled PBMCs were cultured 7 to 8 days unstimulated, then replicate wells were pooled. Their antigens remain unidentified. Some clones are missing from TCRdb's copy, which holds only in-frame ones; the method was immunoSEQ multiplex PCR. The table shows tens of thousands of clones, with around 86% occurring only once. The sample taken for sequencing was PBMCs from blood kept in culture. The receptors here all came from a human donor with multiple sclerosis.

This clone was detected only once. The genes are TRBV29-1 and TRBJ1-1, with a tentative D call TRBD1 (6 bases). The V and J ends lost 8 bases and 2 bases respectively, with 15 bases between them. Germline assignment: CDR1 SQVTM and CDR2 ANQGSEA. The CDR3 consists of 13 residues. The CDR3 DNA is TGCAGCACCTGGGGGGGCTTCAACACTGAAGCTTTCTTT. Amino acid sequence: CSTWGGFNTEAFF.

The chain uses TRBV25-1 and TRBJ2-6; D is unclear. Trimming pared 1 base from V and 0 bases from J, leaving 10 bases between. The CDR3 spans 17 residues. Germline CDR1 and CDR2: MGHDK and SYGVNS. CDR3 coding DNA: TGTGCCAGCAGTGAATCTAAAGGATCCTCTGGGGCCAACGTCCTGACTTTC. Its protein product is CASSESKGSSGANVLTF.

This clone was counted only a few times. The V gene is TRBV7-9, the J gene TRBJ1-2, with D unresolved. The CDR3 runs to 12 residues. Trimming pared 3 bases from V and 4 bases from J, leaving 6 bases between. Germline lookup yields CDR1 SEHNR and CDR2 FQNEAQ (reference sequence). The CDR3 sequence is CASSLELYGYTF. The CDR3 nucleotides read TGTGCCAGCAGCTTGGAGCTCTATGGCTACACCTTC. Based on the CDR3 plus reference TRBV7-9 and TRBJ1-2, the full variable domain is DTGVSQNPRHKITKRGQNVTFRCDPISEHNRLYWYRQTLGQGPEFLTYFQNEAQLEKSRLLSDRFSAERPKGSFSTLEIQRTEQGDSAMYLCASSLELYGYTFGSGTRLTVV.

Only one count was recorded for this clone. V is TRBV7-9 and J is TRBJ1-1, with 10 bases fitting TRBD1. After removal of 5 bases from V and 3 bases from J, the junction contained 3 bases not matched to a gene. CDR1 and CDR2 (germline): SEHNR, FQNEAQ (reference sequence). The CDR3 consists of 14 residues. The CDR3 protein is CASSDRGLDTEAFF. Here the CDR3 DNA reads TGTGCCAGCAGCGACAGGGGGCTGGACACTGAAGCTTTCTTT.

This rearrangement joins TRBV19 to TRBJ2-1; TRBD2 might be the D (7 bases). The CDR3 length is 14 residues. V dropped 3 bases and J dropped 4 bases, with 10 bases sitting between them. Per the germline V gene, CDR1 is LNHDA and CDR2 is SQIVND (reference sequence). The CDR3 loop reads CASSMGGPYNEQFF. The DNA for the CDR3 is TGTGCCAGTAGTATGGGGGGGCCATACAATGAGCAGTTCTTC.

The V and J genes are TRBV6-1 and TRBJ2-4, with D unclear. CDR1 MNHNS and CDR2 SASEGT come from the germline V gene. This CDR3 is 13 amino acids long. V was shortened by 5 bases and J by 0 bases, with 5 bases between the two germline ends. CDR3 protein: CASSSLAKNIQYF. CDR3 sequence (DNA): TGTGCCAGCAGTAGCTTAGCCAAAAACATTCAGTACTTC.

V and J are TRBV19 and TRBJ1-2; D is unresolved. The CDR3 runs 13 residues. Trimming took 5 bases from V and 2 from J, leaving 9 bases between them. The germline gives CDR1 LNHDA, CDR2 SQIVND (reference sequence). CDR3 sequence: CASSLGLNYGYTF. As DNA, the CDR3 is TGTGCCAGTAGTTTGGGGTTAAACTATGGCTACACCTTC.

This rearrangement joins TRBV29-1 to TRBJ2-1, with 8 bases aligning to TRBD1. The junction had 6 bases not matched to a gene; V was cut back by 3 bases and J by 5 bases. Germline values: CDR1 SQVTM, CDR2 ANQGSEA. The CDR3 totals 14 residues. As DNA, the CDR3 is TGCAGCGTTGACCAGGGGGCCTACAACAATGAGCAGTTCTTC. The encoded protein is CSVDQGAYNNEQFF.

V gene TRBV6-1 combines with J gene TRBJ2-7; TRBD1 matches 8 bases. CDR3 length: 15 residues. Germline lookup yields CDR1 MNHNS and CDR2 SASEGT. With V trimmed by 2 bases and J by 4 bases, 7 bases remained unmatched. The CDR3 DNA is TGTGCCAGCAGTGAACCAGGACAGGGAGTTTACGAGCAGTACTTC. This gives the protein CASSEPGQGVYEQYF.

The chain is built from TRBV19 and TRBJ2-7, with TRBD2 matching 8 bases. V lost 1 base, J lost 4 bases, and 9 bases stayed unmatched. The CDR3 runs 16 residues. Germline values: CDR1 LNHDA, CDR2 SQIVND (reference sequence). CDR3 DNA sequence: TGTGCCAGTAGTATAGTTCTTCCAGCGGGGGAATACGAGCAGTACTTC. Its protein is CASSIVLPAGEYEQYF.

The CDR3 sequence: CAISEAGTGSRAFF. CDR3 coding DNA: TGTGCCATCAGTGAAGCCGGGACAGGGAGCCGCGCTTTCTTT. This chain links TRBV10-3 with TRBJ1-1; TRBD1 matches at 9 bases. This CDR3 is built from 14 residues. The germline gives CDR1 ENHRY, CDR2 SYGVKD. The V gene end was trimmed by 3 bases and the J gene end by 11 bases; junction bases not matched to a gene: 10.

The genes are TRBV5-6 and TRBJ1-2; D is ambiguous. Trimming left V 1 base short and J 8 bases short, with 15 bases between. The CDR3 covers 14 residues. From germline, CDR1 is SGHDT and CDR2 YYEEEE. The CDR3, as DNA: TGTGCCAGCAGCTTGTCTACCGGGAGGTTCGGCTACACCTTC. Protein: CASSLSTGRFGYTF.

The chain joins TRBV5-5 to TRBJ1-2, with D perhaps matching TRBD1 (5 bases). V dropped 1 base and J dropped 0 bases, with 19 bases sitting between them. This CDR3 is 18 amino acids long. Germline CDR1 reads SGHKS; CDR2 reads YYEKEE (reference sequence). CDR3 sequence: CASSLTETVQIPNYGYTF. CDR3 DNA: TGTGCCAGCAGCTTGACCGAGACAGTGCAGATTCCTAACTATGGCTACACCTTC.

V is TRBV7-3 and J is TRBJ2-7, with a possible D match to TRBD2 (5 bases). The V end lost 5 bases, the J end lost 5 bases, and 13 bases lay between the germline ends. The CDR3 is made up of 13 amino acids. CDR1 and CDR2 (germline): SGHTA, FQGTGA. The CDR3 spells CASSPPGRDEQYF. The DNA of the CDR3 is TGTGCCAGCAGCCCCCCGGGAAGGGACGAGCAGTACTTC.

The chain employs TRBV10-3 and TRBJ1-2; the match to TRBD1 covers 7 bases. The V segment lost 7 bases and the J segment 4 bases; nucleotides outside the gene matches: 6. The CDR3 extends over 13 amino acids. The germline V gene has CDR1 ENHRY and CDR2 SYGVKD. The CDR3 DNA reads TGTGCCATCACCTTGGACAGGACCTATGGCTACACCTTC. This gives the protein CAITLDRTYGYTF.

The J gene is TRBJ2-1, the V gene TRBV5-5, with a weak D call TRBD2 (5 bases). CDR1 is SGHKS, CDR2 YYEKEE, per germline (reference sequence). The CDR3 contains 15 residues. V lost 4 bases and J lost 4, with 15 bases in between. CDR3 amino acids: CASSPTLTRYNEQFF. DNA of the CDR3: TGTGCCAGCAGCCCAACTTTAACTAGATACAATGAGCAGTTCTTC. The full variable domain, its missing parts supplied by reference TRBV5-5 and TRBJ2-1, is DAGVTQSPTHLIKTRGQQVTLRCSPISGHKSVSWYQQVLGQGPQFIFQYYEKEERGRGNFPDRFSARQFPNYSSELNVNALLLGDSALYLCASSPTLTRYNEQFFGPGTRLTVL.

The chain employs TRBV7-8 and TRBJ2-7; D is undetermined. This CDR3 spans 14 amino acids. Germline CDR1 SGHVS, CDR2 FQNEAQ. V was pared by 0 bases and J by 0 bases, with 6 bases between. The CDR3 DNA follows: TGTGCCAGCAGCTTAGCGTGGGACTCCTACGAGCAGTACTTC. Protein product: CASSLAWDSYEQYF.

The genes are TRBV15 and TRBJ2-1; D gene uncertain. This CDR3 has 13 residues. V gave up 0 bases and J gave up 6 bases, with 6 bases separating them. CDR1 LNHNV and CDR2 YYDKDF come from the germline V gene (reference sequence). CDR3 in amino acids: CATSRDPGNEQFF. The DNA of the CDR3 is TGTGCCACCAGCAGAGACCCGGGCAATGAGCAGTTCTTC.

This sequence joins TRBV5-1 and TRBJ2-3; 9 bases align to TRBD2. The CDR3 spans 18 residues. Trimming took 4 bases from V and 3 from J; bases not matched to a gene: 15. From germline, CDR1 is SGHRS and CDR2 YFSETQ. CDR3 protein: CASSPRGSGRGITDTQYF. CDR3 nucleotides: TGCGCCAGCAGCCCCCGGGGTAGCGGGAGAGGTATAACAGATACGCAGTATTTT.

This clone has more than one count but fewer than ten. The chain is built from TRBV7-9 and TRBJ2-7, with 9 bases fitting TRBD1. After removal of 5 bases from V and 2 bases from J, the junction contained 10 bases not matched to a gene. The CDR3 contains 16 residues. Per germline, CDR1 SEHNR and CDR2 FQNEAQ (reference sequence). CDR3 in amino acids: CASSPRSGTGTYEQYF. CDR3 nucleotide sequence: TGTGCCAGCAGCCCCAGATCCGGGACAGGGACCTACGAGCAGTACTTC.

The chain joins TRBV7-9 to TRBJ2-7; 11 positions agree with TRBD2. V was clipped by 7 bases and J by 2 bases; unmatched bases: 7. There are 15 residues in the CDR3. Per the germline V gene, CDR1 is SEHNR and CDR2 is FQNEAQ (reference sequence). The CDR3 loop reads CASTSRTSGPYEQYF. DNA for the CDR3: TGTGCCAGCACCTCCAGGACTAGCGGGCCCTACGAGCAGTACTTC.

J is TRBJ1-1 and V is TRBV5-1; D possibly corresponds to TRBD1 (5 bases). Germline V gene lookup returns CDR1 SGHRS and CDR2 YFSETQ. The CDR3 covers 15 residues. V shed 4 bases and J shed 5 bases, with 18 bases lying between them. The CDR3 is CASSASRGRGTEAFF. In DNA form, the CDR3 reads TGCGCCAGCAGCGCCTCCCGGGGGAGGGGTACTGAAGCTTTCTTT.

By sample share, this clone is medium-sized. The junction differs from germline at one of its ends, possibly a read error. The CDR3 loop reads CASSLTDRFGMETQYF. DNA for the CDR3: TGTGCTAGCAGCTTAACGGACAGGTTTGGGATGGAGACCCAGTACTTC. The V gene is TRBV7-7, the J gene TRBJ2-5; TRBD1 matches at 7 bases. The CDR3 runs to 16 residues. Germline V gene sequence: CDR1 SSHAT, CDR2 FNYEAQ (reference sequence).

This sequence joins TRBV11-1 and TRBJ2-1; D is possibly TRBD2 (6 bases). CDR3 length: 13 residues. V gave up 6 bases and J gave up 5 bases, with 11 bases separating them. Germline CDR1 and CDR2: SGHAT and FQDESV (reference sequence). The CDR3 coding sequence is TGTGCCAGCAGGGGCAGACTAGACAATGAGCAGTTCTTC. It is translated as CASRGRLDNEQFF.

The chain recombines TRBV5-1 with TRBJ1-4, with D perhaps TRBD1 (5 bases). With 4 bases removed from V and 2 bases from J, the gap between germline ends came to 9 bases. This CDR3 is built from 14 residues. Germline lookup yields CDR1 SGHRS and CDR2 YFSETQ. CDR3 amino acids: CASSLGVTNEKLFF. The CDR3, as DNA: TGCGCCAGCAGCCTAGGGGTCACTAATGAAAAACTGTTTTTT. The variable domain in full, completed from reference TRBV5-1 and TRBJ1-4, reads KAGVTQTPRYLIKTRGQQVTLSCSPISGHRSVSWYQQTPGQGLQFLFEYFSETQRNKGNFPGRFSGRQFSNSRSEMNVSTLELGDSALYLCASSLGVTNEKLFFGSGTQLSVL.

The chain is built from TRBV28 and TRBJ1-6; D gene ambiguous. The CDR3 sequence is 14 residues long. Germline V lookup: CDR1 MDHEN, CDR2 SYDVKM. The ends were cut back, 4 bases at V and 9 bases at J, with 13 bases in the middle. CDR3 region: CASSWIREGSPLHF. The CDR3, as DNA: TGTGCCAGCAGTTGGATTAGGGAAGGTTCACCCCTCCACTTT.

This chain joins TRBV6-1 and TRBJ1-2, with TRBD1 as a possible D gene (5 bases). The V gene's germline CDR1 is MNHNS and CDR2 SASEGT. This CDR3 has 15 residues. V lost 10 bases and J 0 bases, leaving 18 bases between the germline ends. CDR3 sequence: CATYVWGSTNYGYTF. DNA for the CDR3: TGTGCCACCTACGTGTGGGGCAGTACTAACTATGGCTACACCTTC.